The sequence of this TCR beta chain was determined in a study of human T cells and chemical hapten exposure. At the level of the study: All patients underwent weekly scalp dosing with diphenylcyclopropenone for the full roughly 24-week study.

The time point is: patch test 3, about 24 weeks after DPC sensitization. The treatment: therapeutic diphenylcyclopropenone sensitization with weekly scalp DPC. Points from the study as a whole: Compared to controls, expanded TCRs made significantly more large clusters of similar CDR3s. As patch test score rose, PT1 expanded TCR counts tended to rise as well.

With respect to this clonotype: Antigen unknown.

TCRdb processed the RACE reads anew with MiXCR; each CDR3 protein has one entry. The top ten hold roughly 2.4% of the sample, which has about 190,000 distinct CDR3 sequences, around 25% seen once. Germline V lookup: CDR1 MDHEN, CDR2 SYDVKM. V lost 5 bases and J lost 4; bases outside the gene matches: 9. The CDR3 is 16 residues long. Sequenced here: whole blood, sampled in connection with sensitization to the hapten diphenylcyclopropenone (DPC). The V and J genes are TRBV28 and TRBJ2-1; 9 bases are a match to TRBD1. The receptor's source is a woman between 35 and 50 years old with alopecia areata. Some clones in this sample may be carry-over from other donors' samples. The DNA for the CDR3 is TGTGCCAGCAGTCCCGCGGACAGGGGCTATTACAATGAGCAGTTCTTC. Translated: CASSPADRGYYNEQFF.